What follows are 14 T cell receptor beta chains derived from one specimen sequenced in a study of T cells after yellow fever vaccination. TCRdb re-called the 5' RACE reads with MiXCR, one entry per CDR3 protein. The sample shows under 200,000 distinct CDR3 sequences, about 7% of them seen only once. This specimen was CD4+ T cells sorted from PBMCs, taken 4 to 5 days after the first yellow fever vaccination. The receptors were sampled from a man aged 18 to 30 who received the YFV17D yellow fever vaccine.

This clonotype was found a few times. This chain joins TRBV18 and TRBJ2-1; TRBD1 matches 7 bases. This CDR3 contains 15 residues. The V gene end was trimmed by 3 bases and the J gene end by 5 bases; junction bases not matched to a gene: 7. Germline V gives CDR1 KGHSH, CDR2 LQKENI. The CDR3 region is CASSPGQALNNEQFF. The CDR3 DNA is TGTGCCAGCTCACCCGGACAGGCCCTAAACAATGAGCAGTTCTTC. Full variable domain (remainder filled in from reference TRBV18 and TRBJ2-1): NAGVMQNPRHLVRRRGQEARLRCSPMKGHSHVYWYRQLPEEGLKFMVYLQKENIIDESGMPKERFSAEFPKEGPSILRIQQVVRGDSAAYFCASSPGQALNNEQFFGPGTRLTVL.

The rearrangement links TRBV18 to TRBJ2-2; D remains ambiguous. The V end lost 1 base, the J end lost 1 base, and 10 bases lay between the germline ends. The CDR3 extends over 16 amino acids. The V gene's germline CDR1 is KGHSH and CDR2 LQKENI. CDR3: CASSPRQARNTGELFF. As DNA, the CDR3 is TGTGCCAGCTCACCACGCCAAGCTAGGAACACCGGGGAGCTGTTTTTT.

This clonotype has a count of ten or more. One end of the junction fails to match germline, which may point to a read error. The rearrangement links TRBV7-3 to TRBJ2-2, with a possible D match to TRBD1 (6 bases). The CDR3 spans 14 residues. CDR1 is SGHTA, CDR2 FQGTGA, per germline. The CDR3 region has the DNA TGCGCCAGCAGCAGCCAGGGGATCACCGGGGAGCTGTTTTTT. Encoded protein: CASSSQGITGELFF.

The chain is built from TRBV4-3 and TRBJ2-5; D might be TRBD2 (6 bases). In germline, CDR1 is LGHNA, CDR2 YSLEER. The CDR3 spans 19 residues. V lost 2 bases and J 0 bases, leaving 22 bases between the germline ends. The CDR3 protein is CASSQQVGNGGRYQETQYF. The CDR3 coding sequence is TGCGCCAGCAGCCAACAGGTTGGAAACGGGGGTCGGTACCAAGAGACCCAGTACTTC.

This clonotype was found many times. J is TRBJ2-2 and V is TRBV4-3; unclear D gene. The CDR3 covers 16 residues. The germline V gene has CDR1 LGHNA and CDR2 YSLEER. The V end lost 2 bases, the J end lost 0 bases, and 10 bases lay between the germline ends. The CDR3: CASSQRSTPNTGELFF. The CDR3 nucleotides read TGCGCCAGCAGCCAACGGAGTACGCCGAACACCGGGGAGCTGTTTTTT.

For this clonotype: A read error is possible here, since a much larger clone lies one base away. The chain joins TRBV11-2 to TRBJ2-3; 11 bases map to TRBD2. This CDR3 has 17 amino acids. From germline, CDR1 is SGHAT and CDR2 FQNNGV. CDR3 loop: CDSSLLLAGAHTDTQYF. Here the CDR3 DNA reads TGTGACAGCAGCTTATTACTAGCGGGGGCTCACACAGATACGCAGTATTTT.

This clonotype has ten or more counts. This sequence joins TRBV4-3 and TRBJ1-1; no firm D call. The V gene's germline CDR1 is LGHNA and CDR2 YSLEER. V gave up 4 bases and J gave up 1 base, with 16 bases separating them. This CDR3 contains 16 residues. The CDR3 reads CASSPHPGLGNTEAFF. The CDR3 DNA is TGCGCCAGCAGCCCACACCCCGGACTAGGGAACACTGAAGCTTTCTTT.

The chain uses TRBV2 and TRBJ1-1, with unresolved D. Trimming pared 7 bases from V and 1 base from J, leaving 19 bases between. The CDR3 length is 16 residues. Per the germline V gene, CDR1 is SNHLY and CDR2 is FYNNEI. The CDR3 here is CASNRSLRESNTEAFF. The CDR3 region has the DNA TGTGCCAGCAATCGAAGCTTAAGGGAATCGAACACTGAAGCTTTCTTT. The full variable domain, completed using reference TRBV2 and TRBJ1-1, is EPEVTQTPSHQVTQMGQEVILRCVPISNHLYFYWYRQILGQKVEFLVSFYNNEISEKSEIFDDQFSVERPDGSNFTLKIRSTKLEDSAMYFCASNRSLRESNTEAFFGQGTRLTVV.

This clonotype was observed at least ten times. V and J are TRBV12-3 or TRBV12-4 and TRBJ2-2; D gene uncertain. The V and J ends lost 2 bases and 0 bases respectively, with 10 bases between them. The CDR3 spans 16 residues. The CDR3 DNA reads TGTGCCAGCAGTTTATTATCTACTTCGAACACCGGGGAGCTGTTTTTT. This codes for CASSLLSTSNTGELFF.

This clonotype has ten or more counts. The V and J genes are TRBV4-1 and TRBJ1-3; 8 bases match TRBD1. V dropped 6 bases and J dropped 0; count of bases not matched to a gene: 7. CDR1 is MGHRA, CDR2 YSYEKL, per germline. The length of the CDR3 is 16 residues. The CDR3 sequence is CASSRQGPSSGNTIYF. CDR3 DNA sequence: TGCGCCAGCAGTAGACAGGGGCCGAGCTCTGGAAACACCATATATTTT.

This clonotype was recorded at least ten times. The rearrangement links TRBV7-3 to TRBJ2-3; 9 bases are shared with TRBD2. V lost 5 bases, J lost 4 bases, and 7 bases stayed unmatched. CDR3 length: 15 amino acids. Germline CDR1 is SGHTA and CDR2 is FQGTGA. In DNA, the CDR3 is TGTGCCAGCAGCCGTCTAGCGGGGACACCAGATACGCAGTATTTT. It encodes CASSRLAGTPDTQYF.

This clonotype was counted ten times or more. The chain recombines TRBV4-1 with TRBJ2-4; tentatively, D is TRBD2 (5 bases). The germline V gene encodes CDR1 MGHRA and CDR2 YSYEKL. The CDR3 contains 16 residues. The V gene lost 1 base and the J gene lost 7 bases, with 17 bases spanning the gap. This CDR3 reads CASSQGVLRGRNIQYF. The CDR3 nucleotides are TGCGCCAGCAGCCAAGGGGTGTTACGGGGTAGGAACATTCAGTACTTC.

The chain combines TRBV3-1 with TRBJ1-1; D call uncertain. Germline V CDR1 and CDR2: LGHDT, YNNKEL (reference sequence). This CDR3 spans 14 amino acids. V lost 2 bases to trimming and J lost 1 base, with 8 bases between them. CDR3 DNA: TGTGCCAGCAGCCAAAATGGAGAGAACACTGAAGCTTTCTTT. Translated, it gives CASSQNGENTEAFF.

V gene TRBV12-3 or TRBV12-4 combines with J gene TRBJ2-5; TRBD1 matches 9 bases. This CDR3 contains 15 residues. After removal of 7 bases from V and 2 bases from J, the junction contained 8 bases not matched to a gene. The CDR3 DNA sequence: TGTGCCAGCACCCTGGGGGACAGGGCACAAGAGACCCAGTACTTC. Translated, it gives CASTLGDRAQETQYF.